This T cell receptor beta chain originates from a study of T cell responses to AZD1222 COVID-19 vaccine. With regard to this clone: Its specificity is unknown.

Regarding the study as a whole: Reportedly, nearly half the spike-specific TCRs target unmutated variant regions. The sample set comprised mostly white British donors with more females, and clonal diversity was possibly underestimated. Among AZD1222 vaccinees, only five to seven were seropositive at baseline.

Produced via immunoSEQ multiplex PCR; TCRdb's table is partial and in-frame only. The table includes roughly 99,000 clones, 92% detected once. The sample in question was peripheral blood, obtained 28 days after the second AZD1222 dose. The clonotype was recovered from an adult who received the AZD1222 COVID-19 vaccine.

CDR3 in amino acids: CASSASFIAGSSTDTQYF. The CDR3 nucleotides are TGTGCCAGCAGTGCCTCATTTATAGCGGGATCCTCCACAGATACGCAGTATTTT. V is TRBV27 and J is TRBJ2-3, with 8 bases that match TRBD2. Germline CDR1 and CDR2: MNHEY and SMNVEV (reference sequence). This CDR3 is built from 18 residues. J gave up 2 bases and V 5 bases, and 15 bases lay outside the gene matches.